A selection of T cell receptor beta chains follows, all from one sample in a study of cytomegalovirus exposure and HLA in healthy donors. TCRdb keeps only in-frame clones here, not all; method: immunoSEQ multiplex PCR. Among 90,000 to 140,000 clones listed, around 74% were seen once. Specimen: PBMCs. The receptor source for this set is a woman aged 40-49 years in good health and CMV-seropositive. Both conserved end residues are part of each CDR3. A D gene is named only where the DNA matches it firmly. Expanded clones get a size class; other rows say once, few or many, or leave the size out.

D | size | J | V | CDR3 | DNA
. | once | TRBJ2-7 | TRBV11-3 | CASSTYYEQYF | TGTGCCAGCAGTACCTACTACGAGCAGTACTTC
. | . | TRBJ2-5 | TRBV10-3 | CAISERRGNQETQYF | TGTGCCATCAGTGAGCGGAGAGGTAACCAAGAGACCCAGTACTTC
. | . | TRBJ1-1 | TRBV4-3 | CASSQARDTEAFF | TGCGCCAGCAGCCAAGCGAGGGACACTGAAGCTTTCTTT
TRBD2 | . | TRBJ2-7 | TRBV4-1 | CASSQSGGRAYEQYF | TGCGCCAGCAGCCAAAGTGGCGGGAGGGCCTACGAGCAGTACTTC
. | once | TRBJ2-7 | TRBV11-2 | CASSLVAPGYEQYF | TGTGCCAGCAGCTTAGTAGCTCCCGGCTACGAGCAGTACTTC
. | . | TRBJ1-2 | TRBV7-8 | CASSPQGNYGYTF | TGTGCCAGCAGCCCCCAGGGAAACTATGGCTACACCTTC
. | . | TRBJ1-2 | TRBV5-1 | CASSSGTNYGYTF | TGCGCCAGCAGTTCCGGGACAAACTATGGCTACACCTTC
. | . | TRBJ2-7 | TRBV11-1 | CASSPGYEQYF | TGTGCCAGCAGCCCGGGGTACGAGCAGTACTTC
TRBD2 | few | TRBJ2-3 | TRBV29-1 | CSVEEASAGGAYF | TGCAGCGTTGAAGAGGCCTCAGCGGGGGGGGCGTATTTT
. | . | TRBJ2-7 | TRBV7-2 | CASSLVQASYEQYF | TGTGCCAGCAGTCTGGTACAGGCCTCCTACGAGCAGTACTTC